This record covers a single T cell receptor beta chain. Its antigen remains unidentified. The sample is drawn from a study of post-analysis software for immune sequencing data. Study findings and constraints: Patients carried several TRBV segments more frequently than controls did, and TRBV5-6, TRBV5-1 and TRBV20-1 were among them. People with multiple sclerosis had a significantly lower normalized Chao1 diversity than controls did.

Trimming took 2 bases from V and 5 from J, leaving 22 bases between them. The germline V gene encodes CDR1 DFQATT and CDR2 SNEGSKA (reference sequence). The CDR3 covers 16 residues. Unique molecular identifiers tagged the TCR beta cDNA libraries. Each batch of about 0.9 to 10 million T cells produced roughly 450,000 cDNA molecules. One entry per CDR3 protein results from TCRdb running MiXCR on the PCR reads. Of about 760,000 distinct CDR3 sequences listed, roughly 29% were seen once; the top ten hold 0.56%. This chain uses TRBV20-1 with TRBJ2-7; TRBD1 might be the D (5 bases). Sequencing was performed on blood. The TCR was taken from a girl aged 10 to 17 with multiple sclerosis. The CDR3 DNA is TGCAGTGCTAGATCCCCTTTAAGGGGTGACCCCCACGAGCAGTACTTC. As protein: CSARSPLRGDPHEQYF.